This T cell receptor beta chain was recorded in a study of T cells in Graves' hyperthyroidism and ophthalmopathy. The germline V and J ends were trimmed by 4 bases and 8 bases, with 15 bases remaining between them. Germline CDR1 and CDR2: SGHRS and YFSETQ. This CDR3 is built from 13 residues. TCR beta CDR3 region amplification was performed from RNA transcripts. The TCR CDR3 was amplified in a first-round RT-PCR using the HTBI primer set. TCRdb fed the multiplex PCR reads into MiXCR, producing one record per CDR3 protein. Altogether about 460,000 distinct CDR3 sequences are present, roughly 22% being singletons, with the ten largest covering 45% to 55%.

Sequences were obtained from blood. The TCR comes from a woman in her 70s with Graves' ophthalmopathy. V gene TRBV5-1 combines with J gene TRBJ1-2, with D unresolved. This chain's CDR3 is CASSKGSSWGYTF. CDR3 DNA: TGCGCCAGCAGCAAGGGATCCTCGTGGGGCTACACCTTC.